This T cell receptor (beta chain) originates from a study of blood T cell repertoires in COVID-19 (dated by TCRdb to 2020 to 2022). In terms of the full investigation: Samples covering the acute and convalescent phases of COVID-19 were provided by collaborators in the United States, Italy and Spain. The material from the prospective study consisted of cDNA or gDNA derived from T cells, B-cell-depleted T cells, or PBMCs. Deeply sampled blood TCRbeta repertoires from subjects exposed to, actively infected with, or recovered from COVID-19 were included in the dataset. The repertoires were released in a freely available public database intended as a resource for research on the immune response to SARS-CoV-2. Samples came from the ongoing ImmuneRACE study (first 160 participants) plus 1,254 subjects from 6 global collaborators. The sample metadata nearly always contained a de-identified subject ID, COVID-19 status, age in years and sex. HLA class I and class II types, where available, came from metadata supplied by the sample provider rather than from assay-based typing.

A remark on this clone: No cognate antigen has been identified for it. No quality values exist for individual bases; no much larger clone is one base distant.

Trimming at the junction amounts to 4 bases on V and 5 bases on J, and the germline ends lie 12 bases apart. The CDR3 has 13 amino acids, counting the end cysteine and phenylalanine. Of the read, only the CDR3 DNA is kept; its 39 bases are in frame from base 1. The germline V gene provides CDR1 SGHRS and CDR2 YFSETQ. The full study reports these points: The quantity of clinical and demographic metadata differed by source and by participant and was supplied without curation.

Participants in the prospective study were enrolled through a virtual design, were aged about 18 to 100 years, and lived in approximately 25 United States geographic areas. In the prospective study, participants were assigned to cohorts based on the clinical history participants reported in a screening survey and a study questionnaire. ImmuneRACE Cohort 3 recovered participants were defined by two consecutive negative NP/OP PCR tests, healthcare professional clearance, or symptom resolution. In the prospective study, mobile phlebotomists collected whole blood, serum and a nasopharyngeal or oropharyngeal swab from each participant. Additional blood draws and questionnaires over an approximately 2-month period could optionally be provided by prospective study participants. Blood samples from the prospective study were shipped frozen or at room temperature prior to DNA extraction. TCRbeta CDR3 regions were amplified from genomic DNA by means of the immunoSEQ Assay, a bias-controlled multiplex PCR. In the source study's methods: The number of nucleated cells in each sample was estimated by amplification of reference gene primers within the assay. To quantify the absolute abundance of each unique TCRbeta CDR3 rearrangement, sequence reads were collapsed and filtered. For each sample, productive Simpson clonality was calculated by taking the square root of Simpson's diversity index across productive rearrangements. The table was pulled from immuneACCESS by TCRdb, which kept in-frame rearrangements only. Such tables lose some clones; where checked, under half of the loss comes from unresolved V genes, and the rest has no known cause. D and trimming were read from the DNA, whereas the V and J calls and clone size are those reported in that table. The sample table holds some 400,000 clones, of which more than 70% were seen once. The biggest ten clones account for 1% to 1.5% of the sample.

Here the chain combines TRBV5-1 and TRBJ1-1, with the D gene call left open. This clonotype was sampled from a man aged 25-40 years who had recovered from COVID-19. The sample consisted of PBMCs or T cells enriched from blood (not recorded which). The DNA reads TGCGCCAGCAGCCTAATCCGTGAGACTGAAGCTTTCTTT. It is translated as CASSLIRETEAFF.